This TCR beta chain was documented in a study of blood T cell repertoires in COVID-19 (dated by TCRdb to 2018 to 2020). Background on the whole study: Collaborator samples came from the United States, Italy and Spain and covered acute and convalescent phases of COVID-19. The prospective study material was composed of cDNA or gDNA derived from T cells, B-cell-depleted T cells, or PBMCs. The dataset comprised deeply sampled blood TCRbeta repertoires from subjects exposed to, actively infected with, or recovered from COVID-19. The repertoires were made available in a free public database intended to serve as a resource for research on the immune response to SARS-CoV-2. The samples were drawn from two sources: the first 160 participants of the ongoing ImmuneRACE study, and 1,254 subjects contributed by 6 global collaborators. Nearly every sample came with metadata listing a de-identified subject ID, COVID-19 status, age in years and sex. Where available, HLA class I and class II types were obtained from metadata supplied by the sample provider rather than from assay-based typing. Results the study describes overall, beyond this receptor: How much clinical and demographic metadata was included differed by source and by participant, and the metadata was provided uncurated.

About this clone: The antigen it binds to is not known. Base qualities are not at hand, and no much larger clone is one base apart.

From its cysteine to its phenylalanine, the CDR3 spans 14 amino acids. Only the CDR3 DNA stays, 42 bases, in frame from base 1. Taken from the germline V gene (reference sequence), the CDR1 and CDR2 loops are SEHNR and FQNEAQ. V is trimmed back by 7 bases and J by 1 base, and the junction contains 5 bases that no gene match accounts for. The immunoSEQ Assay, a bias-controlled multiplex PCR, was used to amplify TCRbeta CDR3 regions from genomic DNA. Regarding the original processing steps: The number of nucleated cells in each sample was estimated from the amplification of reference gene primers within the assay. To quantify the absolute abundance of each unique TCRbeta CDR3 rearrangement, sequence reads were collapsed and filtered. For each sample, productive Simpson clonality was calculated as the square root of Simpson's diversity index across productive rearrangements. Drawn from immuneACCESS, this table holds only the in-frame rearrangements with V and J called that TCRdb kept. Clones are partly lost; checked studies trace under half to an unresolved V gene and leave the rest unexplained. V and J calls plus clone size are reproduced from that table; the DNA served to infer D and trimming. Within this sample are about 170,000 clones, with 86% of them counted one time only. The ten largest clones take up roughly 11% of the sample.

In Seattle, one collaborating source enrolled patients while the infection was active and tracked those patients longitudinally over the course of disease. Whole blood was collected in K2EDTA tubes by collaborating institutions according to the institutions' own protocols. For TCRbeta analysis, collaborator samples were shipped as frozen whole blood, as isolated PBMCs, or as DNA extracted from either sample type. This sequence uses TRBV7-9 and TRBJ1-1; 8 bases in the junction line up with TRBD1. This clonotype was sampled from a woman between 55 and 75 years old with COVID-19, enrolled during active disease. The sample comprised peripheral blood. DNA sequence: TGTGCCAGCATCCGGGACAGGCAGAACACTGAAGCTTTCTTT. Translated, this is CASIRDRQNTEAFF. Full variable domain (CDR3 extended with the reference TRBV7-9 and TRBJ1-1 proteins): DTGVSQNPRHKITKRGQNVTFRCDPISEHNRLYWYRQTLGQGPEFLTYFQNEAQLEKSRLLSDRFSAERPKGSFSTLEIQRTEQGDSAMYLCASIRDRQNTEAFFGQGTRLTVV.